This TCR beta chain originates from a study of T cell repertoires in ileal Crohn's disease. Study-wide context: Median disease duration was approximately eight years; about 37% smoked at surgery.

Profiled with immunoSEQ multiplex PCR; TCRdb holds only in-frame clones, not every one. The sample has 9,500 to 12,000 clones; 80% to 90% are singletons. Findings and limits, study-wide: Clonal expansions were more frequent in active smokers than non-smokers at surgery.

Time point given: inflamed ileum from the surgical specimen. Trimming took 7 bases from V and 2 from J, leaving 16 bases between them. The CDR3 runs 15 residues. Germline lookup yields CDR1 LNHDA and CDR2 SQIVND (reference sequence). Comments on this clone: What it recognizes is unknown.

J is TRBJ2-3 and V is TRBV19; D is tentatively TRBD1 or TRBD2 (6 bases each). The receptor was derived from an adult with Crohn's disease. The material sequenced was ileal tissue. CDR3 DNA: TGTGCCAGTACTCGAAAAGGGGGGCCCACAGATACGCAGTATTTT. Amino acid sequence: CASTRKGGPTDTQYF.